This T cell receptor beta chain was found in a study of shared clonotypes between healthy human individuals. The method was immunoSEQ multiplex PCR; TCRdb's version includes in-frame clones alone and lacks a portion of them. Among about 1 million clones listed, roughly 80% were seen once. CDR3 size: 15 residues. CDR1 is WSHSY and CDR2 is SAAADI in the germline V gene. Trimming at V came to 6 bases and at J to 3 bases, leaving 10 bases not matched to a gene. The receptor comes from a man younger than 30 in good health. This chain uses TRBV10-2 with TRBJ1-1; 7 positions agree with TRBD1. Sequencing was performed on memory CD4+ T cells sorted from blood. The subset denotes: CD45RA-negative fraction. The DNA for the CDR3 is TGCGCCAGCAGGAAACAGGGGATCCCCCACACTGAAGCTTTCTTT. Translating it yields CASRKQGIPHTEAFF.